Listed below are T cell receptor beta chains from one sample, sequenced in a study of T-cell reconstitution after alpha-beta-depleted transplantation in children. Each CDR3 protein is one row after TCRdb ran MiXCR on the PCR reads. The sample holds roughly 100,000 distinct CDR3 sequences, approximately 9.2% seen once. The source material was PBMCs from the stem cell graft donor, sampled from the stem cell graft. Receptors originate from a human donor who donated a stem cell graft to a child with congenital amegakaryocytic thrombocytopenia. CDR3s include the opening cysteine and the closing phenylalanine or tryptophan. Each record gives: clone size, V gene, J gene, D gene, CDR3 DNA, CDR3 protein. The D gene is left open where the match is weak. Some rows have no size entry. The others give once, few or many, or a class for an expanded clone.

clone_size: many
v_call: TRBV3-1
j_call: TRBJ1-2
d_call: NA
cdr3_nt: TGTGCCAGCAGCCAAAGCATTTCCTATGGCTACACCTTC
cdr3_aa: CASSQSISYGYTF

clone_size: many
v_call: TRBV21-1
j_call: TRBJ1-6
d_call: NA
cdr3_nt: TGTGCCAGTCCCCACCCGGGAACAGGGAATTCACCCCTCCACTTT
cdr3_aa: CASPHPGTGNSPLHF

clone_size: many
v_call: TRBV5-1
j_call: TRBJ2-1
d_call: TRBD2
cdr3_nt: TGCGCCAGCAGCTTGGCCGGGGGAGGGCCCCACTACAATGAGCAGTTCTTC
cdr3_aa: CASSLAGGGPHYNEQFF

clone_size: many
v_call: TRBV28
j_call: TRBJ1-6
d_call: NA
cdr3_nt: TGTGCCAGCAGTTTGACACTGCCCCACTCACCCCTCCACTTT
cdr3_aa: CASSLTLPHSPLHF

clone_size: many
v_call: TRBV4-2
j_call: TRBJ2-1
d_call: NA
cdr3_nt: TGTGCCAGCAGCCAAGTGCGTCTAGCGATAGACAATGAGCAGTTCTTC
cdr3_aa: CASSQVRLAIDNEQFF

clone_size: many
v_call: TRBV15
j_call: TRBJ1-5
d_call: NA
cdr3_nt: TGTGCCACCAGCAGAGATCGGGGAATAAGCAATCAGCCCCAGCATTTT
cdr3_aa: CATSRDRGISNQPQHF

clone_size: many
v_call: TRBV5-1
j_call: TRBJ1-2
d_call: NA
cdr3_nt: TGCGCCAGCAGCTTTGCGGGAGCTAACTATGGCTACACCTTC
cdr3_aa: CASSFAGANYGYTF

clone_size: many
v_call: TRBV20-1
j_call: TRBJ2-1
d_call: TRBD2
cdr3_nt: TGCAGTGCGTGTCTAGCGGGGCAAAACAATGAGCAGTTCTTC
cdr3_aa: CSACLAGQNNEQFF

clone_size: many
v_call: TRBV7-9
j_call: TRBJ2-7
d_call: NA
cdr3_nt: TGTGCCAGCAGCGCTGGACAAGTAAGATACGAGCAGTACTTC
cdr3_aa: CASSAGQVRYEQYF

clone_size: many
v_call: TRBV6-6
j_call: TRBJ2-1
d_call: TRBD2
cdr3_nt: TGTGCCAGCAGTTCGGCGGGAGGGGGTGGGGATGAGCAGTTCTTC
cdr3_aa: CASSSAGGGGDEQFF

clone_size: many
v_call: TRBV10-3
j_call: TRBJ2-3
d_call: TRBD2
cdr3_nt: TGTGCCACTTCTAGCGGGGTCTACACAGATACGCAGTATTTT
cdr3_aa: CATSSGVYTDTQYF

clone_size: many
v_call: TRBV20-1
j_call: TRBJ2-3
d_call: TRBD2
cdr3_nt: TGCAGTGCTAGTTGGGAACGGACTAGCGGCACAGATACGCAGTATTTT
cdr3_aa: CSASWERTSGTDTQYF

clone_size: NA
v_call: TRBV12-3/TRBV12-4
j_call: TRBJ1-1
d_call: NA
cdr3_nt: TGTGCCAGCAGTTTAGCCGGAACCATGAACACTGAAGCTTTCTTT
cdr3_aa: CASSLAGTMNTEAFF

clone_size: many
v_call: TRBV7-2
j_call: TRBJ1-4
d_call: TRBD1
cdr3_nt: TGTGCCAGCAGCCCGGGGACAGGGAATGAAAAACTGTTTTTT
cdr3_aa: CASSPGTGNEKLFF

clone_size: many
v_call: TRBV7-9
j_call: TRBJ2-3
d_call: TRBD1
cdr3_nt: TGTGCCAGCAGCCAATGGACAGGGCAGGGCACAGATACGCAGTATTTT
cdr3_aa: CASSQWTGQGTDTQYF

clone_size: few
v_call: TRBV18
j_call: TRBJ2-1
d_call: NA
cdr3_nt: TGTGCCAGCTCACCACTGATAAATGAGCAGTTCTTC
cdr3_aa: CASSPLINEQFF

clone_size: many
v_call: TRBV6-2/TRBV6-3
j_call: TRBJ2-7
d_call: TRBD1
cdr3_nt: TGTGCCAGCAGCTGGGGACAGATGTACGAGCAGTACTTC
cdr3_aa: CASSWGQMYEQYF

clone_size: many
v_call: TRBV15
j_call: TRBJ2-1
d_call: NA
cdr3_nt: TGTGCCACCAGCCCAAGGGGTCCGAGCTCCTACAATGAGCAGTTCTTC
cdr3_aa: CATSPRGPSSYNEQFF

clone_size: few
v_call: TRBV2
j_call: TRBJ2-2
d_call: NA
cdr3_nt: TGTGCCAGCAGTGACAGGGCTTCTTCGGCCGGGGAGCTGTTTTTT
cdr3_aa: CASSDRASSAGELFF

clone_size: many
v_call: TRBV12-3/TRBV12-4
j_call: TRBJ1-6
d_call: NA
cdr3_nt: TGTGCCAGCAAGAGGGGTTATGGACCCCTCCACTTT
cdr3_aa: CASKRGYGPLHF

clone_size: many
v_call: TRBV20-1
j_call: TRBJ2-7
d_call: TRBD2
cdr3_nt: TGCAGTGCTTCTAGCGGGGGGCGGCCCTGGGAGCAGTACTTC
cdr3_aa: CSASSGGRPWEQYF

clone_size: many
v_call: TRBV5-1
j_call: TRBJ2-1
d_call: NA
cdr3_nt: TGCGCCAGCAGCTTGTCGGCGGGGGCGAGTAATGAGCAGTTCTTC
cdr3_aa: CASSLSAGASNEQFF

clone_size: few
v_call: TRBV5-1
j_call: TRBJ2-1
d_call: NA
cdr3_nt: TGCGCCAGCAGCGGGACCTTCGCAGACAATGAGCAGTTCTTC
cdr3_aa: CASSGTFADNEQFF

clone_size: medium-sized
v_call: TRBV20-1
j_call: TRBJ1-2
d_call: NA
cdr3_nt: TGCAGTGCTACCGGCCCGCCTAACTATGGCTACACCTTC
cdr3_aa: CSATGPPNYGYTF

clone_size: many
v_call: TRBV6-5
j_call: TRBJ1-2
d_call: NA
cdr3_nt: TGTGCCAGCAGTTATAACTATGAGTTTGGGGTCTATGGCTACACCTTC
cdr3_aa: CASSYNYEFGVYGYTF

clone_size: many
v_call: TRBV29-1
j_call: TRBJ1-2
d_call: TRBD1
cdr3_nt: TGCAGCGCAATAGGACAGGGAGTCCCATCTGGCTATGGCTACACCTTC
cdr3_aa: CSAIGQGVPSGYGYTF

clone_size: many
v_call: TRBV5-1
j_call: TRBJ2-7
d_call: NA
cdr3_nt: TGCGCCAGCAGGGCCGCCTTAGCCTACGAGCAGTACTTC
cdr3_aa: CASRAALAYEQYF

clone_size: many
v_call: TRBV30
j_call: TRBJ1-2
d_call: TRBD1
cdr3_nt: TGTGCCTGGAGTCCCCAGGACAGGGCCGATTGGATCTATGGCTACACCTTC
cdr3_aa: CAWSPQDRADWIYGYTF

clone_size: many
v_call: TRBV7-2
j_call: TRBJ2-5
d_call: NA
cdr3_nt: TGTGCCAGCAGCTTGACGGTTCAAGAGACCCAGTACTTC
cdr3_aa: CASSLTVQETQYF

clone_size: many
v_call: TRBV25-1
j_call: TRBJ2-3
d_call: NA
cdr3_nt: TGTGCCAGCAGTGACTTTCCTGGAGATACGCAGTATTTT
cdr3_aa: CASSDFPGDTQYF

clone_size: many
v_call: TRBV6-5
j_call: TRBJ2-2
d_call: TRBD2
cdr3_nt: TGTGCCAGCAGAAAGAAATTAGCGGGTAACACCGGGGAGCTGTTTTTT
cdr3_aa: CASRKKLAGNTGELFF

clone_size: many
v_call: TRBV4-1
j_call: TRBJ2-7
d_call: NA
cdr3_nt: TGCGCCAGCAGCCAAGAGACAGGGAGGAACGAGCAGTACTTC
cdr3_aa: CASSQETGRNEQYF

clone_size: many
v_call: TRBV7-2
j_call: TRBJ2-7
d_call: TRBD2
cdr3_nt: TGTGCCAGCAGCTTAGATCCGGGGGGAACCTACGAGCAGTACTTC
cdr3_aa: CASSLDPGGTYEQYF

clone_size: many
v_call: TRBV5-1
j_call: TRBJ2-7
d_call: TRBD2
cdr3_nt: TGCGCCAGCAGCACTCGCGGGGGTACCTACGAGCAGTACTTC
cdr3_aa: CASSTRGGTYEQYF

clone_size: many
v_call: TRBV5-1
j_call: TRBJ2-3
d_call: TRBD2
cdr3_nt: TGCGCCAGCAGTCCAGCGGGGGTTGATACGCAGTATTTT
cdr3_aa: CASSPAGVDTQYF

clone_size: many
v_call: TRBV29-1
j_call: TRBJ2-3
d_call: NA
cdr3_nt: TGCAGCGTTGCCCTAAATACGCAGTATTTT
cdr3_aa: CSVALNTQYF

clone_size: many
v_call: TRBV5-1
j_call: TRBJ1-5
d_call: NA
cdr3_nt: TGCGCCAGCAGCTTGGGGGGCCTAGGGAGCAATCAGCCCCAGCATTTT
cdr3_aa: CASSLGGLGSNQPQHF

clone_size: many
v_call: TRBV7-2
j_call: TRBJ2-3
d_call: NA
cdr3_nt: TGTGCCAGCAGCCCCCCTTCGCGGGGGCCAGATACGCAGTATTTT
cdr3_aa: CASSPPSRGPDTQYF

clone_size: many
v_call: TRBV10-3
j_call: TRBJ2-2
d_call: NA
cdr3_nt: TGTGCCATCAGTGAGACCCCGGCCGGGGAGCTGTTTTTT
cdr3_aa: CAISETPAGELFF

clone_size: many
v_call: TRBV20-1
j_call: TRBJ2-7
d_call: TRBD1
cdr3_nt: TGCGGCGGGACAGGCCCTTACGAGCAGTACTTC
cdr3_aa: CGGTGPYEQYF

clone_size: many
v_call: TRBV7-2
j_call: TRBJ1-3
d_call: NA
cdr3_nt: TGTGCCAGCAGCTTAGACCGGCCGGACACCATATATTTT
cdr3_aa: CASSLDRPDTIYF

clone_size: many
v_call: TRBV3-1
j_call: TRBJ1-2
d_call: NA
cdr3_nt: TGTGCCAGCAGCCACTACAGTACGACCTTCTATGGCTACACCTTC
cdr3_aa: CASSHYSTTFYGYTF

clone_size: many
v_call: TRBV10-3
j_call: TRBJ1-4
d_call: TRBD1
cdr3_nt: TGTGCCATCAGTGAGAAGGGGACAGAGGTCGAAAAACTGTTTTTT
cdr3_aa: CAISEKGTEVEKLFF

clone_size: many
v_call: TRBV11-2
j_call: TRBJ1-4
d_call: TRBD1
cdr3_nt: TGTGCCAGCAGCCCCAATCAGGGGGGGGAAAAACTGTTTTTT
cdr3_aa: CASSPNQGGEKLFF

clone_size: many
v_call: TRBV20-1
j_call: TRBJ2-1
d_call: TRBD1
cdr3_nt: TGCAGTGTAGGACAGGGGGATGAGAATGAGCAGTTCTTC
cdr3_aa: CSVGQGDENEQFF

clone_size: many
v_call: TRBV18
j_call: TRBJ1-1
d_call: NA
cdr3_nt: TGTGCCAGCTCACCACAACTGAACACTGAAGCTTTCTTT
cdr3_aa: CASSPQLNTEAFF

clone_size: NA
v_call: TRBV6-1
j_call: TRBJ1-5
d_call: NA
cdr3_nt: TGTGCCAGCAGTGCGTCCCCGGGACATAGTAGCAATCAGCCCCAGCATTTT
cdr3_aa: CASSASPGHSSNQPQHF

clone_size: many
v_call: TRBV3-1
j_call: TRBJ2-4
d_call: NA
cdr3_nt: TGTGCCAGCAGCCAAGGGGCAGGGTCCAACATTCAGTACTTC
cdr3_aa: CASSQGAGSNIQYF

clone_size: few
v_call: TRBV6-5
j_call: TRBJ2-2
d_call: NA
cdr3_nt: TGTGCCAGCAGTTACTCCCTAGCAGGAGAGCTGTTTTTT
cdr3_aa: CASSYSLAGELFF

clone_size: many
v_call: TRBV5-1
j_call: TRBJ2-1
d_call: NA
cdr3_nt: TGCGCCAGCAGCGCGGAAATAGCTAATGAGCAGTTCTTC
cdr3_aa: CASSAEIANEQFF

clone_size: many
v_call: TRBV20-1
j_call: TRBJ1-1
d_call: NA
cdr3_nt: TGCAGTGCTAGACAGGGTCGGTTTACTGAAGCTTTCTTT
cdr3_aa: CSARQGRFTEAFF

clone_size: many
v_call: TRBV12-3/TRBV12-4
j_call: TRBJ2-1
d_call: TRBD2
cdr3_nt: TGTGCCAGCATCCCTAGCGGGATGGGCTCCTACAATGAGCAGTTCTTC
cdr3_aa: CASIPSGMGSYNEQFF

clone_size: many
v_call: TRBV7-2
j_call: TRBJ2-5
d_call: TRBD2
cdr3_nt: TGTGCTACAAGCGGGAGAAGTCAAGAGACCCAGTACTTC
cdr3_aa: CATSGRSQETQYF

clone_size: few
v_call: TRBV12-3/TRBV12-4
j_call: TRBJ1-4
d_call: NA
cdr3_nt: TGTGCCAGCAGTCCGGGACGCGGTAATGAAAAACTGTTTTTT
cdr3_aa: CASSPGRGNEKLFF

clone_size: many
v_call: TRBV20-1
j_call: TRBJ2-1
d_call: NA
cdr3_nt: TGCAGTGCATCCTTGACAGGCCGAACCTACAATGAGCAGTTCTTC
cdr3_aa: CSASLTGRTYNEQFF

clone_size: many
v_call: TRBV28
j_call: TRBJ2-2
d_call: TRBD2
cdr3_nt: TGTGCCAGCAACCTGGGACTAGCGGGAGTGTTCACCGGGGAGCTGTTTTTT
cdr3_aa: CASNLGLAGVFTGELFF

clone_size: many
v_call: TRBV20-1
j_call: TRBJ2-3
d_call: TRBD2
cdr3_nt: TGCAGTGCTAAAGCGGGGCCCTCCACAGATACGCAGTATTTT
cdr3_aa: CSAKAGPSTDTQYF